This entry is about one TCR beta chain. Its antigen remains unidentified. No quality values exist for individual bases; no much larger clone is one base distant. This entry comes from a study of T cell responses to AZD1222 COVID-19 vaccine (dated by TCRdb to the early 2020s). Regarding the study in general: TCR sequencing was performed for approximately 240 trial participants, of whom around 210 were given two doses of AZD1222 and approximately 26 were given two doses of MenACWY control vaccine. Trial participants were enrolled by age into 18-55, 56-69 and 70-plus year subgroups, with approximately 150, 28 and 58 TCR-sequenced participants respectively.

In light of the paper, this sample's time point label describes: about 28 days (+/-7) after the second vaccine dose. AZD1222 recipients given second doses at about 4 weeks or at about 12 weeks were pooled, since spike-specific TCR depth and breadth were not found to differ between the two schedules. Vaccinee samples came from UK trials COV001 and COV002, including a single-blind randomized controlled phase 2/3 trial of AZD1222 (ChAdOx1 nCoV-19) in healthy adults. For TCRbeta chain sequencing, PBMC samples were collected from trial participants at day 0 and at day 28 after the second dose. Broader findings and caveats from the paper: The vaccine-associated CD4 TCRs covered the entire spike protein, and the dominant responses fell in regions 160-218 and 743-854. In the small 56-69-year group, the increase in depth fell short of significance, most likely because of low power. Reportedly, close to half of the unique spike-specific TCRs recognized epitopes lying outside the regions that are mutated in the B.1.351 and B.1.1.7 variants. Participants were mostly white British, with more females than males. The authors suggested clonal diversity may have been underestimated. A significant rise in spike-specific TCR breadth and depth was observed after two AZD1222 doses relative to day 0 and relative to MenACWY recipients. Conclusions about previously exposed vaccinees are limited because only five to seven AZD1222 recipients were SARS-CoV-2 seropositive at baseline. Because no samples from the day 14 peak response were available, repertoires could be characterized only after the peak T cell response.

The CDR3 regions of human TCRbeta chains were subjected to immunosequencing. The study's processing was this. TCRs in the repertoires were matched against a reference library of SARS-CoV-2-specific TCRs that had been generated with the MIRA antigen-specificity platform. Breadth meant the fraction of unique TCRs that were SARS-CoV-2-associated, whereas depth meant the fraction of total T cells that were SARS-CoV-2-associated. Using the MIRA data, each spike-specific TCR was mapped to the spike region that the TCR reacts to and placed in a CD4 or CD8 class. Log10-transformed breadth and depth values were compared by one-way ANOVA with Sidak's multiple comparisons tests. The immuneACCESS repertoire file appears here via TCRdb, limited to in-frame rearrangements. These files lack a portion of the clones; in checked studies, under half of the deficit traces to unresolved V genes, and the cause of the others is not known. V and J calls and clone size are copied from that table; D and trimming were computed from the DNA. This sample lists roughly 100,000 clones; about 85% were detected once. The ten largest clones take up roughly 2.5% of the sample.

As encoded in the germline V gene, CDR1 is MNHNS while CDR2 is SASEGT. The junction carries 14 bases between V and J, which are trimmed by 1 base and 2 bases respectively. From the cysteine up to the phenylalanine, the CDR3 has a length of 16 residues. Only the CDR3 portion is preserved as DNA: 48 bases, with reading frame beginning at the first base. This material consisted of peripheral blood, taken 28 days after the second AZD1222 dose. The rearranged segments are TRBV6-1 and TRBJ1-1, and perhaps TRBD1 as D gene, on 6 matching bases. The source is an adult who received the AZD1222 COVID-19 vaccine. The CDR3: CASSEGTGWVNTEAFF. The nucleotide sequence reads TGTGCCAGCAGTGAAGGCACAGGGTGGGTAAACACTGAAGCTTTCTTT.